One and the same sample provided the 21 T cell receptor beta chains below, sequenced in a study of blood T cells in healthy people across ages. A second PCR of about 7 to 11 cycles used a sample-barcoded 5' primer and a J-beta primer mix. TCRdb reprocessed the 5' RACE reads via MiXCR and lists one record per CDR3 protein. The sample yields about 1.4 million distinct CDR3 sequences, roughly 64% seen once. The specimen was blood. The receptors derive from a man between 18 and 35 years old in good health.

The chain recombines TRBV10-3 with TRBJ1-4; D is uncertain. Trimming removed 3 bases at V and 4 bases at J, with 9 bases between. Germline V gives CDR1 ENHRY, CDR2 SYGVKD. The CDR3 runs to 14 residues. CDR3 sequence: CAISEGRDNEKLFF. Written as DNA, the CDR3 is TGTGCCATCAGTGAAGGCAGAGATAATGAAAAACTGTTTTTT.

This rearrangement joins TRBV10-2 to TRBJ1-1; 9 positions match TRBD1. Trimming removed 6 bases from V and 1 base from J; junction bases left unmatched: 6. Germline CDR1 and CDR2: WSHSY and SAAADI. This CDR3 has 15 residues. The CDR3 DNA follows: TGCGCCAGCAGAGAACAGGGGGCAGGGAACACTGAAGCTTTCTTT. This translates into CASREQGAGNTEAFF.

The chain combines TRBV20-1 with TRBJ2-1, with D perhaps TRBD2 (6 bases). The CDR3 sequence is 16 residues long. The ends were cut back, 0 bases at V and 0 bases at J, with 12 bases in the middle. Germline-derived CDR1 and CDR2 are DFQATT and SNEGSKA (reference sequence). The CDR3, as DNA: TGCAGTGCTAGAGATTTCAAGGGACTCTCCTACAATGAGCAGTTCTTC. As protein: CSARDFKGLSYNEQFF.

V and J are TRBV11-2 and TRBJ2-3; D gene uncertain. This CDR3 has 16 amino acids. The germline V gene encodes CDR1 SGHAT and CDR2 FQNNGV. V was pared by 6 bases and J by 0 bases, with 16 bases between. The CDR3 loop reads CASRRTYFYSTDTQYF. The CDR3 DNA reads as TGTGCCAGCAGACGGACCTACTTCTATAGCACAGATACGCAGTATTTT.

The J gene is TRBJ2-1, the V gene TRBV6-1; D remains unclear. Germline V gene data show CDR1 as MNHNS and CDR2 as SASEGT. V was cut by 10 bases and J by 5 bases, with 12 bases left in between. This CDR3 region has 12 residues. The CDR3 DNA reads TGTGCCAAACAACAAACGAACAATGAGCAGTTCTTC. Its translation: CAKQQTNNEQFF.

The J gene is TRBJ2-5, the V gene TRBV6-5; either TRBD1 or TRBD2 may supply D (6 bases each). Trimming left V 6 bases short and J 5 bases short, with 19 bases between. CDR1 is MNHEY and CDR2 is SVGAGI in the germline V gene. The CDR3 consists of 15 residues. CDR3 in amino acids: CASSPGALWGETQYF. The CDR3, as DNA: TGTGCCAGCAGCCCGGGGGCCCTATGGGGGGAGACCCAGTACTTC.

This clonotype was counted between two and nine times. The rearrangement joins TRBV21-1 to TRBJ2-4; TRBD2, the D gene given by the table, was not confirmed from the DNA. TRBV21-1 is marked as a pseudogene. This CDR3 has 14 amino acids. In nucleotides, the CDR3 is TGTGCCAGCAAGTCCGGCCGAGCCAAAAACATTCAGTACTTC. Its translation: CASKSGRAKNIQYF.

This rearrangement joins TRBV5-4 to TRBJ2-7, with TRBD2 matching over 14 bases. Germline V gene sequence: CDR1 SGHNT, CDR2 YYREEE (reference sequence). The J segment lost 2 bases and the V segment lost 7 bases, leaving 5 bases of the junction unmatched. The CDR3 has 15 residues. In DNA form, the CDR3 reads TGTGCCAGCGGACTAGCGGGAGGTGGGGCCTACGAGCAGTACTTC. Translating gives CASGLAGGGAYEQYF.

V and J are TRBV29-1 and TRBJ1-1; D gene ambiguous. V shed 6 bases and J shed 8 bases, with 13 bases lying between them. From germline, CDR1 is SQVTM and CDR2 ANQGSEA. The length of the CDR3 is 11 residues. CDR3: CSVVYYVEAFF. In DNA, the CDR3 is TGCAGCGTGGTCTATTACGTCGAAGCTTTCTTT.

The CDR3 DNA sequence: TGTGCCAGCAGTTTATCGCTCGGGGCGGGGGTTGGTGAGCAGTACTTC. This encodes CASSLSLGAGVGEQYF. This chain joins TRBV27 and TRBJ2-7; 7 nucleotides agree with TRBD2. Germline lookup yields CDR1 MNHEY and CDR2 SMNVEV (reference sequence). V shed 0 bases and J 7 bases; nucleotides not matched to a gene: 12. The CDR3 is 16 amino acids.

V is TRBV6-6 and J is TRBJ2-7, with 7 bases that match TRBD2. The germline CDR1 and CDR2 sequences are MNHNY and SVGAGI (reference sequence). The CDR3 is 14 amino acids. V was clipped by 2 bases and J by 4 bases; unmatched bases: 5. The CDR3 loop is CASSYTTGGYEQYF. In DNA form, the CDR3 reads TGTGCCAGCAGTTACACCACGGGAGGATACGAGCAGTACTTC.

The CDR3 region is CASSPRDRARETQYF. In DNA, the CDR3 is TGTGCCAGCAGCCCAAGGGACAGGGCGAGGGAGACCCAGTACTTC. The chain carries TRBV7-2 and TRBJ2-5; 9 bases are shared with TRBD1. CDR1 is SGHTA and CDR2 is FQGNSA in the germline V gene. The length of the CDR3 is 15 residues. The junction had 9 bases not matched to a gene; V was cut back by 5 bases and J by 5 bases.

The gene calls are TRBV11-2 and TRBJ1-1; D is uncertain. The CDR3 has 14 residues. Germline CDR1 SGHAT, CDR2 FQNNGV. V gave up 6 bases and J gave up 0 bases, with 11 bases separating them. DNA of the CDR3: TGTGCCAGCAGAAGAACGTTCATGAACACTGAAGCTTTCTTT. This translates into CASRRTFMNTEAFF. Using reference TRBV11-2 and TRBJ1-1 for the parts outside the CDR3, the full variable domain is EAGVAQSPRYKIIEKRQSVAFWCNPISGHATLYWYQQILGQGPKLLIQFQNNGVVDDSQLPKDRFSAERLKGVDSTLKIQPAKLEDSAVYLCASRRTFMNTEAFFGQGTRLTVV.

This chain joins TRBV3-1 and TRBJ2-1; TRBD1 might be the D (7 bases). CDR1 and CDR2 from the germline V gene are LGHDT and YNNKEL (reference sequence). V dropped 4 bases and J dropped 6 bases, with 19 bases sitting between them. This CDR3 is built from 16 residues. DNA of the CDR3: TGTGCCAGCAGCCCGCGCTCTATGGAGGGGGCCAATGAGCAGTTCTTC. It translates to CASSPRSMEGANEQFF.

The rearrangement links TRBV28 to TRBJ2-7; no definite D call. Germline lookup yields CDR1 MDHEN and CDR2 SYDVKM. The CDR3 totals 16 residues. V was pared by 1 base and J by 0 bases, with 13 bases between. CDR3 in amino acids: CASSLSSRSSSYEQYF. CDR3 coding DNA: TGTGCCAGCAGTTTATCGTCTAGGTCAAGCTCCTACGAGCAGTACTTC.

The rearrangement links TRBV6-1 to TRBJ2-7; 8 bases map to TRBD1. Germline trimming cut 1 base from V and 4 bases from J; bases unmatched to any gene: 9. The CDR3 consists of 16 residues. Germline CDR1 and CDR2: MNHNS and SASEGT. The CDR3 region has the DNA TGTGCCAGCAGTGAAGGGGACAGGTTTCGGGGGTACGAGCAGTACTTC. This sequence encodes CASSEGDRFRGYEQYF.

This clonotype was observed a few times. This chain uses TRBV20-1 with TRBJ2-2, with D tentatively TRBD1 (6 bases). The V end was cut by 5 bases, the J end by 12 bases, with 16 bases between. This CDR3 is 12 amino acids long. The germline V gene has CDR1 DFQATT and CDR2 SNEGSKA (reference sequence). CDR3 nucleotides: TGCAGTGCTCAACAGGGTACCCTGAAGCTGTTTTTT. It yields the protein CSAQQGTLKLFF.

The chain combines TRBV5-6 with TRBJ1-1; D perhaps matches TRBD1 (6 bases). This CDR3 region has 15 residues. V was cut by 5 bases and J by 4 bases, with 18 bases left in between. Looked up from germline, CDR1 is SGHDT and CDR2 is YYEEEE. The CDR3 DNA sequence: TGTGCCAGCAGTATACAACAGGGTCCAAGCACTGAAGCTTTCTTT. Translated, it gives CASSIQQGPSTEAFF.

The chain uses TRBV5-6 and TRBJ2-5; 8 bases map to TRBD2. Trimming at V came to 4 bases and at J to 4 bases, leaving 9 bases not matched to a gene. CDR1 and CDR2 (germline): SGHDT, YYEEEE. The CDR3 consists of 15 residues. Written as DNA, the CDR3 is TGTGCCAGCAGCCCGATAGCGGGGAGGGGAGAGACCCAGTACTTC. Protein: CASSPIAGRGETQYF.

The rearrangement links TRBV5-1 to TRBJ2-3, with TRBD1 identical over 7 bases. The CDR3 is 14 amino acids. Germline CDR1 and CDR2: SGHRS and YFSETQ. Germline trimming cut 7 bases from V and 6 bases from J; bases unmatched to any gene: 11. Here the CDR3 DNA reads TGCGCCAGCTACAGGGACAGTTTAATTGATACGCAGTATTTT. As protein: CASYRDSLIDTQYF.

The chain couples TRBV4-3 to TRBJ2-7; D uncertain. Germline lookup yields CDR1 LGHNA and CDR2 YSLEER. This CDR3 contains 15 residues. Trimming removed 0 bases from V and 0 bases from J, with 9 bases in between. The CDR3 loop reads CASSQDYSHSYEQYF. In DNA, the CDR3 is TGCGCCAGCAGCCAAGATTACAGCCACTCCTACGAGCAGTACTTC.